This T cell receptor beta chain emerged from a study of T cell responses to AZD1222 COVID-19 vaccine. Whole-study results and caveats: The repertoires were collected only after the peak T cell response.

Concerning this clone itself: Its cognate antigen is unknown.

The CDR3 has 15 amino acids. V was trimmed by 4 bases and J by 2 bases, leaving 14 bases between them. Per germline, CDR1 SEHNR and CDR2 FQNEAQ (reference sequence). Here immunoSEQ multiplex PCR was the method, and the copy in TCRdb shows in-frame clones only, minus some. The table has under 150,000 clones, about nine tenths seen once. The sequence came from an adult in good health. V usage is TRBV7-9 and J usage is TRBJ1-2, with D perhaps TRBD1 (6 bases). The source was peripheral blood, collected on day 0 of AZD1222 vaccination. CDR3 DNA: TGTGCCAGCAGCTATATAACCGGACAGAACTATGGCTACACCTTC. Translated, it gives CASSYITGQNYGYTF.